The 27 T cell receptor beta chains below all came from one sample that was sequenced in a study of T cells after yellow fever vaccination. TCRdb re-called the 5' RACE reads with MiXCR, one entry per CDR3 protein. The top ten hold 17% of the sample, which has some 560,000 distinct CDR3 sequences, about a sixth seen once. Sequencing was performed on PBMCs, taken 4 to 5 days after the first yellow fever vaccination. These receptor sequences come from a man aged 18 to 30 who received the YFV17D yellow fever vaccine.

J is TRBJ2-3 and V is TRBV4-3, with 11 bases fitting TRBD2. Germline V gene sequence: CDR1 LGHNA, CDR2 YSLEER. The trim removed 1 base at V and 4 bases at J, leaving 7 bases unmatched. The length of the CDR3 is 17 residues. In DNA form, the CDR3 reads TGCGCCAGCAGCCAAGTCTTTAGCGGGGGGGCGGCAGATACGCAGTATTTT. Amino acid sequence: CASSQVFSGGAADTQYF.

CDR3 sequence reads: CSVESNTVEQFF. The CDR3 DNA sequence: TGCAGCGTTGAATCGAATACAGTCGAGCAGTTCTTC. The chain carries TRBV29-1 and TRBJ2-1; D remains ambiguous. The V end was cut by 2 bases, the J end by 10 bases, with 12 bases between. Germline CDR1 SQVTM, CDR2 ANQGSEA. This CDR3 spans 12 amino acids.

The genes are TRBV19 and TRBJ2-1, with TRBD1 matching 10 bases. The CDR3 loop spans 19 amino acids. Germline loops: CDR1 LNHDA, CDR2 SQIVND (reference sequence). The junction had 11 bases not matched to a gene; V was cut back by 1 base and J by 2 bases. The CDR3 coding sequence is TGTGCCAGTAGTATAGCCGGGACAGGGGCCCGGTGGACCTACAATGAGCAGTTCTTC. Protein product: CASSIAGTGARWTYNEQFF. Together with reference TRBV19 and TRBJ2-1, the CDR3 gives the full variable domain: DGGITQSPKYLFRKEGQNVTLSCEQNLNHDAMYWYRQDPGQGLRLIYYSQIVNDFQKGDIAEGYSVSREKKESFPLTVTSAQKNPTAFYLCASSIAGTGARWTYNEQFFGPGTRLTVL.

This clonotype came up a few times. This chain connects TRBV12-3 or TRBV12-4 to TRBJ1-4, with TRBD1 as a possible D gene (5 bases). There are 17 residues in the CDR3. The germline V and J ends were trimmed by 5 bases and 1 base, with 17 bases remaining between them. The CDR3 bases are TGTGCCAGCAGTCCTCGGCGCAATACAGGAACTAATGAAAAACTGTTTTTT. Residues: CASSPRRNTGTNEKLFF.

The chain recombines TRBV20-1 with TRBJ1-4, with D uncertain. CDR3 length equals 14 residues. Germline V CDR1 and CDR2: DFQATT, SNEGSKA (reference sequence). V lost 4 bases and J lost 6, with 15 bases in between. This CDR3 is CSATTSPGYEKLFF. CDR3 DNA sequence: TGCAGTGCTACCACCAGCCCGGGGTATGAAAAACTGTTTTTT.

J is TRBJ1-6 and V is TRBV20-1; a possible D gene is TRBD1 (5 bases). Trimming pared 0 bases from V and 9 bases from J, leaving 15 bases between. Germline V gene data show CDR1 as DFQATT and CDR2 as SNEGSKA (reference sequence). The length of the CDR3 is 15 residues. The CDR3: CSAREARTQGSPLHF. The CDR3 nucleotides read TGCAGTGCTAGAGAGGCAAGGACTCAGGGTTCACCCCTCCACTTT.

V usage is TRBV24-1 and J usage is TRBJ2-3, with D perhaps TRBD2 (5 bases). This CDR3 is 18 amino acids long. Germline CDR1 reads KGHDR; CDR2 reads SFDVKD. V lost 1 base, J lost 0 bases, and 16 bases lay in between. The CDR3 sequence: CATSDFRGPESSTDTQYF. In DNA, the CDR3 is TGTGCCACCAGTGATTTTCGAGGGCCTGAGTCTAGCACAGATACGCAGTATTTT.

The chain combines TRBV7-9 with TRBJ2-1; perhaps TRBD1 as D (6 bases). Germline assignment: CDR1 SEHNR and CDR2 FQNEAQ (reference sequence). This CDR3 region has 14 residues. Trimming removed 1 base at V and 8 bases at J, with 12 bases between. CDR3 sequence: CASSLGRGHDEQFF. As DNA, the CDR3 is TGTGCCAGCAGCTTAGGCAGGGGCCATGATGAGCAGTTCTTC.

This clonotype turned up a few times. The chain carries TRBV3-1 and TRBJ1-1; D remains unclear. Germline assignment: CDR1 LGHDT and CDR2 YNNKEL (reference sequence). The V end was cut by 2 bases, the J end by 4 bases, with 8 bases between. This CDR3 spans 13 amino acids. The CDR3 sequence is CASSQHLGTEAFF. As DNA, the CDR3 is TGTGCCAGCAGCCAACATCTAGGCACTGAAGCTTTCTTT. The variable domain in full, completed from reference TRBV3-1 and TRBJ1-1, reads DTAVSQTPKYLVTQMGNDKSIKCEQNLGHDTMYWYKQDSKKFLKIMFSYNNKELIINETVPNRFSPKSPDKAHLNLHINSLELGDSAVYFCASSQHLGTEAFFGQGTRLTVV.

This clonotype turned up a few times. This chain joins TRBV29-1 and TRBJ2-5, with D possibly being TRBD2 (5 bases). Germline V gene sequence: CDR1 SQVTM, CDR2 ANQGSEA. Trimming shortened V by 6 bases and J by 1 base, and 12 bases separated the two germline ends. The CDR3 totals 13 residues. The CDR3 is CSVCRSGQETQYF. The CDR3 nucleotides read TGCAGCGTCTGTCGAAGCGGCCAAGAGACCCAGTACTTC.

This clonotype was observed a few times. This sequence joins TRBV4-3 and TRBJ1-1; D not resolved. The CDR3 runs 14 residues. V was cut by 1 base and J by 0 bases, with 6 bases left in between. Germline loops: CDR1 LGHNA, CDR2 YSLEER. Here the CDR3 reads CASSQAAMNTEAFF. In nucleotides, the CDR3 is TGCGCCAGCAGCCAAGCCGCGATGAACACTGAAGCTTTCTTT.

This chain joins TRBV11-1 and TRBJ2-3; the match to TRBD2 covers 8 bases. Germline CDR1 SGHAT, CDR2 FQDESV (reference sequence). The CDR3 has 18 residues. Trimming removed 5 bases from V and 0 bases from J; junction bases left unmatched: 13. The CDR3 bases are TGTGCCAGCAGCAGAGGGGAAGCGGGGGAGCCCAGCACAGATACGCAGTATTTT. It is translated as CASSRGEAGEPSTDTQYF.

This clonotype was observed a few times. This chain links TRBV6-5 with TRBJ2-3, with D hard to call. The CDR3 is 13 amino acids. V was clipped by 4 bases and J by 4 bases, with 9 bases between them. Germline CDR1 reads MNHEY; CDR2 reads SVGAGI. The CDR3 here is CASSSARSDTQYF. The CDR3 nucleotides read TGTGCCAGCAGTTCGGCGAGGTCAGATACGCAGTATTTT.

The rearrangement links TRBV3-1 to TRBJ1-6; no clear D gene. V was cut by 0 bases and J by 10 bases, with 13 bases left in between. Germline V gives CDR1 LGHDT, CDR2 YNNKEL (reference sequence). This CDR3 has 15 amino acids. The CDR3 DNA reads TGTGCCAGCAGCCAAGAGGCGGTATGGGGATCACCCCTCCACTTT. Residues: CASSQEAVWGSPLHF.

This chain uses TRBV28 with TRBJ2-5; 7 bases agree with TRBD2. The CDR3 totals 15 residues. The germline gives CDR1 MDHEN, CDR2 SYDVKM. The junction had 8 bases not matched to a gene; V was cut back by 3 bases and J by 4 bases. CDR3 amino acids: CASSFSRSGVETQYF. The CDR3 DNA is TGTGCCAGCAGTTTTAGCCGCAGCGGGGTAGAGACCCAGTACTTC.

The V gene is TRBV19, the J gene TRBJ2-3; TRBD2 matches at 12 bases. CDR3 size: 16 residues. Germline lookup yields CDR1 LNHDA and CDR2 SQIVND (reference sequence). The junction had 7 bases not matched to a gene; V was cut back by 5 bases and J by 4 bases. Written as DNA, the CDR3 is TGTGCCAGTAGTGTAACTAGCGGGGGGACGCCAGATACGCAGTATTTT. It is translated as CASSVTSGGTPDTQYF.

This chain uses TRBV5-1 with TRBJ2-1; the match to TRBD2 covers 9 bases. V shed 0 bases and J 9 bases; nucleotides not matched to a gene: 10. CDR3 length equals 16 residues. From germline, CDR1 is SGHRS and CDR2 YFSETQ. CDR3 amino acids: CASSLDPSGVGSEQFF. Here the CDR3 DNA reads TGCGCCAGCAGCTTGGATCCTAGCGGGGTGGGCAGTGAGCAGTTCTTC.

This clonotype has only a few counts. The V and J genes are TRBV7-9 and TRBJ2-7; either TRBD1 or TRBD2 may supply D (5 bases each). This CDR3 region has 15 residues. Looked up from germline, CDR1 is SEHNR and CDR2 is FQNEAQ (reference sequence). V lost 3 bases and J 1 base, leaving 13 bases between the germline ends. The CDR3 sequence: CASSFTGTASYEQYF. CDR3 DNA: TGTGCCAGCAGCTTTACCGGGACGGCATCCTACGAGCAGTACTTC.

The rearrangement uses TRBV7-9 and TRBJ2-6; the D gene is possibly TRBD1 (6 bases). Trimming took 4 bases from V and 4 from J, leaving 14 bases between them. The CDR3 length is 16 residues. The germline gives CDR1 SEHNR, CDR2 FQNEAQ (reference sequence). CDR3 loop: CASSWYRVTGANVLTF. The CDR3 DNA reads TGTGCCAGCAGCTGGTACAGGGTTACAGGGGCCAACGTCCTGACTTTC.

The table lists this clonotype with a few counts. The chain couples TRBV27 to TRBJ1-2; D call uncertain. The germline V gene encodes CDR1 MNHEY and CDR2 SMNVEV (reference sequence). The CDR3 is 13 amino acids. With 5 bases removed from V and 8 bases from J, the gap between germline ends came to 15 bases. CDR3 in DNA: TGTGCCAGCAGTCCTAACGGAGCCCGAGGCTACACCTTC. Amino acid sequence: CASSPNGARGYTF.

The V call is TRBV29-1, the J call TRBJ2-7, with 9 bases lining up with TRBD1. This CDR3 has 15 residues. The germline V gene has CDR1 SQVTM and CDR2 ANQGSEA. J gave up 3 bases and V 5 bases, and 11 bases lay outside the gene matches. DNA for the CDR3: TGCAGCGTTACCATGGGACAGGGAGTGGGCTACGAGCAGTACTTC. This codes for CSVTMGQGVGYEQYF.

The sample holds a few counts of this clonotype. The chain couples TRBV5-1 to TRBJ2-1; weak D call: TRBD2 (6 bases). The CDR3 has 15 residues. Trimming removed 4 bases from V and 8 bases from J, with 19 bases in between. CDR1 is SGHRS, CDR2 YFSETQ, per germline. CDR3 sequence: CASSLFAGLRDEQFF. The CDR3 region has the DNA TGCGCCAGCAGCCTGTTTGCGGGGCTAAGAGATGAGCAGTTCTTC.

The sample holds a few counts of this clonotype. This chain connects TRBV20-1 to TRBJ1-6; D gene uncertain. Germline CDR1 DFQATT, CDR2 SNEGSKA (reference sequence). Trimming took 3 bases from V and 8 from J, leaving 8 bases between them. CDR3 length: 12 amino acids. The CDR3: CSASTRYSPLHF. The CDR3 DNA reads TGCAGTGCTAGCACCAGGTATTCACCCCTCCACTTT.

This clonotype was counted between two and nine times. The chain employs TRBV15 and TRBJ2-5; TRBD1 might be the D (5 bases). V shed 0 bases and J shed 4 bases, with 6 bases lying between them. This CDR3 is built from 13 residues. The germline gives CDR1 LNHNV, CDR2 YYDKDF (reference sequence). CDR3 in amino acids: CATSRDRGETQYF. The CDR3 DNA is TGTGCCACCAGCAGAGATAGGGGAGAGACCCAGTACTTC.

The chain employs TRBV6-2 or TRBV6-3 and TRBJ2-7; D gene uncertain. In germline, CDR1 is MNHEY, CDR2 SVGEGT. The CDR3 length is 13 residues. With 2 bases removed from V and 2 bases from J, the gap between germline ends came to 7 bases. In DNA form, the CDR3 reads TGTGCCAGCAGTTACACCTACACCTACGAGCAGTACTTC. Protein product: CASSYTYTYEQYF.

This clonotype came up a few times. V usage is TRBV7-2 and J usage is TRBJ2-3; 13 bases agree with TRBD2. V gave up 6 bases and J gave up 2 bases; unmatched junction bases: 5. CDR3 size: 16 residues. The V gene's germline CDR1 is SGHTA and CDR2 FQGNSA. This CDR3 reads CASRPTSGRTTDTQYF. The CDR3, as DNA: TGTGCCAGCAGGCCGACTAGCGGGAGGACCACAGATACGCAGTATTTT.

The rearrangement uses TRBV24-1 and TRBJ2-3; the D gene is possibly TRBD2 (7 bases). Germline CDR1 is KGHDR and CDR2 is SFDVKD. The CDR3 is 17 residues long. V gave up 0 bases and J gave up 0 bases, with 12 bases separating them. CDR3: CATSDLKGGFSTDTQYF. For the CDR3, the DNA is TGTGCCACCAGTGATTTGAAGGGGGGGTTTAGCACAGATACGCAGTATTTT.